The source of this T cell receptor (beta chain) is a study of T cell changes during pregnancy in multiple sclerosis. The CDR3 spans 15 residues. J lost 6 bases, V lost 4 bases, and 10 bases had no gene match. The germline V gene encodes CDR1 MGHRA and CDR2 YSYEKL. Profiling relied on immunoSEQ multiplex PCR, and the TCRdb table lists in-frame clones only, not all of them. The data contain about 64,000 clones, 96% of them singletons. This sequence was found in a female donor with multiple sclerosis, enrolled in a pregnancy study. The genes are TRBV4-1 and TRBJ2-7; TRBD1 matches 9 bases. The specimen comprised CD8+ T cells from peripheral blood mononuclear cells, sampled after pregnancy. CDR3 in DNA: TGCGCCAGCAGCCGACGACAGGGGGAGATTGGCGAGCAGTACTTC. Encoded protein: CASSRRQGEIGEQYF.